This T cell receptor beta chain was sequenced for a study of blood T cell repertoires in COVID-19. Study-level background: Specimens from acute and convalescent COVID-19 originated in the United States, Italy and Spain. T cells, B-cell-depleted T cells, or PBMCs provided the cDNA or gDNA that served as material.

Source study methods: Estimated nucleated cell counts came from reference gene primer amplification. Generated by immunoSEQ multiplex PCR, the TCRdb table keeps only in-frame clones and is missing some. That table furnishes V, J and clone size, whereas the DNA furnished D and trimming. The profile covers approximately 190,000 clones, with 85% to 90% appearing a single time and roughly 5.5% taken by the ten largest. Sequenced: peripheral blood. This receptor was obtained from a man aged 40-49 years with active or convalescent COVID-19.

This chain's CDR3 is CSIGVEDTQYF. CDR3 DNA sequence: TGCAGTATCGGGGTAGAAGATACGCAGTATTTT. V usage is TRBV20-1 and J usage is TRBJ2-3, with D tentatively TRBD2 (5 bases). The V end lost 8 bases, the J end lost 5 bases, and 11 bases lay between the germline ends. This CDR3 has 11 amino acids. CDR1 and CDR2 from the germline V gene are DFQATT and SNEGSKA (reference sequence).